The TCR beta chain described here comes from a study of monozygotic twins with cystic fibrosis. Overall study context: Roughly 3.3 micrograms of fragmented DNA underwent around 14 PCR cycles for library preparation.

The method was immunoSEQ multiplex PCR; TCRdb's version includes in-frame clones alone and lacks a portion of them. Among around 17,000 clones listed, around 97% were seen once. Germline CDR1 is SGHRS and CDR2 is YFSETQ. V lost 4 bases and J 7 bases, leaving 12 bases between the germline ends. The CDR3 extends over 13 amino acids. General study points: Monozygotic CF twin pairs shared significantly more nucleotide-identical clonotypes than unrelated CF individuals did. V usage most resembled the co-twin in 13 of 16 pairs.

In the case of this clone: Antigen specificity is unknown.

The sequenced sample was blood. The chain links TRBV5-1 to TRBJ1-5; a weak D match, TRBD1 (6 bases). The TCR originated in a girl aged 2 to 10 with cystic fibrosis. The CDR3 spells CASSGGAGQPQHF. As DNA, the CDR3 is TGCGCCAGCAGCGGGGGGGCCGGGCAGCCCCAGCATTTT.